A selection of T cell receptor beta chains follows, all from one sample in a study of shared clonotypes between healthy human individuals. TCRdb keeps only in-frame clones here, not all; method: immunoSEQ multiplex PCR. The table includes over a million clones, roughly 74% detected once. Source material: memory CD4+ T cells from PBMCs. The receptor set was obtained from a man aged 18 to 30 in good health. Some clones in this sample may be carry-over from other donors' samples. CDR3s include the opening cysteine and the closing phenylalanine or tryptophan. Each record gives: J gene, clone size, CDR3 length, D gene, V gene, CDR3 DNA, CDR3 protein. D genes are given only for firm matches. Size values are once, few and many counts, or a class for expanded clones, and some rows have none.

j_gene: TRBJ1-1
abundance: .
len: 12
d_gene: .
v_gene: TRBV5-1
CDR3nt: TGCGCCAGCAGCTTGGGGGCCACTGAAGCTTTCTTT
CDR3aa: CASSLGATEAFF

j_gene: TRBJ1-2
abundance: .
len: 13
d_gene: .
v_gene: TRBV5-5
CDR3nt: TGTGCCAGCAGCGGTTCCAATATCTATGGCTACACCTTC
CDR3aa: CASSGSNIYGYTF

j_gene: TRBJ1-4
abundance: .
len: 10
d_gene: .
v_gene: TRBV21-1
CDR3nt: TGTGCCAGCAGCGGCGAAAAACTGTTTTTT
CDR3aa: CASSGEKLFF

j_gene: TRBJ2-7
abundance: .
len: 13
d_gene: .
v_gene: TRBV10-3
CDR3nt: TGTGCCATCACAGGGGCGAGCTCCTACGAGCAGTACTTC
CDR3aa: CAITGASSYEQYF

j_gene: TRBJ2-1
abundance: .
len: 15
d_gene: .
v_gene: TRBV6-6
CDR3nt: TGTGCCAGCAGCCGCAACCTGGGAGGAGGCAATGAGCAGTTCTTC
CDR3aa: CASSRNLGGGNEQFF

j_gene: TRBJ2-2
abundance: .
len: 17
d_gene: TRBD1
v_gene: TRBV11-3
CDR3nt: TGTGCCAGCAGCTTAGCCCTCGACAGGGGAGGCACCGGGGAGCTGTTTTTT
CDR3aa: CASSLALDRGGTGELFF

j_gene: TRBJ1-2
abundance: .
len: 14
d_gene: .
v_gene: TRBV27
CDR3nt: TGTGCCAGCAGTTTATCGGGGCGCGCGTATGGCTACACCTTC
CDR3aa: CASSLSGRAYGYTF

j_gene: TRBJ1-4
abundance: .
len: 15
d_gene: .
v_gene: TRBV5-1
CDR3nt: TGCGCCAGCAGTCCAGGGGTGGCAACTAATGAAAAACTGTTTTTT
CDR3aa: CASSPGVATNEKLFF

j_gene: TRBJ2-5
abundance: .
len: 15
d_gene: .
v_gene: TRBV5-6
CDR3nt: TGTGCCAGCAGCTTGGAGGTATCAGTTCCCGGGACCCAGTACTTC
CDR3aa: CASSLEVSVPGTQYF

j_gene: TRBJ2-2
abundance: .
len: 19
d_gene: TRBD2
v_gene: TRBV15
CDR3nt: TGTGCCACCAGCAGAGATAAACGCACTAGCGGCAGGAACACCGGGGAGCTGTTTTTT
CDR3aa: CATSRDKRTSGRNTGELFF

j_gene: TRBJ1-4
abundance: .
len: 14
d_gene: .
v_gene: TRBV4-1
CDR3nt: TGCGCCAGCAGCCCTCTTGGAGGGAGTGAAAAACTGTTTTTT
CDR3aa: CASSPLGGSEKLFF

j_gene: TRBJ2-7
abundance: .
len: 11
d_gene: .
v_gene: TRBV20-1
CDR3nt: TGCAGTGCTAGAGGGATTCACGAGCAGTACTTC
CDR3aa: CSARGIHEQYF

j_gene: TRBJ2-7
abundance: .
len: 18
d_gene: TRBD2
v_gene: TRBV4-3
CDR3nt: TGCGCCAGCAGCCAAGATTCCGTCCCTAGCGGGAGACGGGACGAGCAGTACTTC
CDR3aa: CASSQDSVPSGRRDEQYF

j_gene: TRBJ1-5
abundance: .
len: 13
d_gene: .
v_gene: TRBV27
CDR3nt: TGTGCCAGCAGAGGTAAGGGGGGACAGCCCCAGCATTTT
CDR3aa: CASRGKGGQPQHF

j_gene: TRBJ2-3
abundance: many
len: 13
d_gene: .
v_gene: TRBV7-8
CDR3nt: TGTGCCAGCAGCTTCGGGGGTCTAGATACGCAGTATTTT
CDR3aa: CASSFGGLDTQYF

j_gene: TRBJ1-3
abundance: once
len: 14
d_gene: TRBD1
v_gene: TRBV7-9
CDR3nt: TGTGCCAGCAGCTTTACAGGGGATGGAAACACCATATATTTT
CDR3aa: CASSFTGDGNTIYF

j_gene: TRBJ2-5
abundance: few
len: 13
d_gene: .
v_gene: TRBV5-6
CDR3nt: TGTGCCAGCAGCCTGGACTGGGGGCAGACCCAGTACTTC
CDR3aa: CASSLDWGQTQYF

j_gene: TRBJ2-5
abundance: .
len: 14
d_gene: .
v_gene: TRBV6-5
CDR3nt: TGTGCCAGCAGTTACAACTGGGCTCAAGAGACCCAGTACTTC
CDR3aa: CASSYNWAQETQYF

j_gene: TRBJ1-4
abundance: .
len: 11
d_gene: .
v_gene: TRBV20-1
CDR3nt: TGCAGTGCCCTCGACAGGGAAAAACTGTTTTTT
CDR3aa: CSALDREKLFF

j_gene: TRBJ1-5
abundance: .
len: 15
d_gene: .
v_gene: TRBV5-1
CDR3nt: TGCGCCAGCAGCAAGGACAGTCCTAGCAATCAGCCCCAGCATTTT
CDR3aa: CASSKDSPSNQPQHF

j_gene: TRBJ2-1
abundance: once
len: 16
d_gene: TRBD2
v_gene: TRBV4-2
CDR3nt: TGTGCCAGCAGCCAAGTTACTAGCGGGAGGGGCAATGAGCAGTTCTTC
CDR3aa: CASSQVTSGRGNEQFF

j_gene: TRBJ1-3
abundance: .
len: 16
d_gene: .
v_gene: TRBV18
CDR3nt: TGTGCCAGCTCATTAAACAGGGAAGCAGCTGGAAACACCATATATTTT
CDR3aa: CASSLNREAAGNTIYF

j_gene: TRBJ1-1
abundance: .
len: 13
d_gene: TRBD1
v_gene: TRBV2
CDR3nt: TGTGCCAGCAGTGCGACAGGGTACACTGAAGCTTTCTTT
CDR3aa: CASSATGYTEAFF

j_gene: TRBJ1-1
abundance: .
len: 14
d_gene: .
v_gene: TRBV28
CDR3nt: TGTGCCAGCAGTTTGCTGGGGGCAAGAGGTGAAGCTTTCTTT
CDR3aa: CASSLLGARGEAFF

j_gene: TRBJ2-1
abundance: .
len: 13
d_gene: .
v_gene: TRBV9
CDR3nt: TGTGCCAGCAGCCAGACGTACGTGAATGAGCAGTTCTTC
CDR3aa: CASSQTYVNEQFF

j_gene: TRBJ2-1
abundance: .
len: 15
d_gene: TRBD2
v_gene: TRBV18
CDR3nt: TGTGCCAGCTCTCAGACCGGGACTAACTACAATGAGCAGTTCTTC
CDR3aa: CASSQTGTNYNEQFF

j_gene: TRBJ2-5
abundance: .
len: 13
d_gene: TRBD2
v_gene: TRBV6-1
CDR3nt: TGTGCCAGCAAACAGCGGGAGCGAGAGACCCAGTACTTC
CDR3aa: CASKQRERETQYF

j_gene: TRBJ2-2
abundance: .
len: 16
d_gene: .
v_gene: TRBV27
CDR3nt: TGTGCCAGCAGTTTATTAATTCGTGTCAACACCGGGGAGCTGTTTTTT
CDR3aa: CASSLLIRVNTGELFF

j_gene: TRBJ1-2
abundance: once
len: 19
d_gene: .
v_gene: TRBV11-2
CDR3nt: TGTGCCAGCAGCTTAATCACCGGGATACAGGTCGACCATGACGATGGCTACACCTTC
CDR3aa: CASSLITGIQVDHDDGYTF

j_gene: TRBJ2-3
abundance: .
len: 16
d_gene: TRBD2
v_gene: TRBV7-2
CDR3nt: TGTGCCAGCAGCCACCTGACTAGCGGGCCCACAGATACGCAGTATTTT
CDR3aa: CASSHLTSGPTDTQYF

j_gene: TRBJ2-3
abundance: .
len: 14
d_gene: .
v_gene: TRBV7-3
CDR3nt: TGTGCCAGCAGCCTGGGGCCAGCCACAGATACGCAGTATTTT
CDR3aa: CASSLGPATDTQYF

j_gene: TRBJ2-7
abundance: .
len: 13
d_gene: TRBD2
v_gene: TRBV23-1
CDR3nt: TGCGCCAGCACCCGAGACGGGGGGAACGAGCAGTACTTC
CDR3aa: CASTRDGGNEQYF

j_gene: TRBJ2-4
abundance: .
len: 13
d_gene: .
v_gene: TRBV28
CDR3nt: TGTGCCAGCAGGCGCTTCGGCGGAGACATTCAGTACTTC
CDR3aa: CASRRFGGDIQYF

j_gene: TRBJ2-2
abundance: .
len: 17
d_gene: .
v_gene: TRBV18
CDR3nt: TGTGCCAGCTCACCGGTCCAGCTAGCGTGGGATACCGGGGAGCTGTTTTTT
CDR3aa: CASSPVQLAWDTGELFF

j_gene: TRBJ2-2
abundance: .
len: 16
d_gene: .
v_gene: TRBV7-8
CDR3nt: TGTGCCAGCAGCCCCCGCGAGGGACGGAACACCGGGGAGCTGTTTTTT
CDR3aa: CASSPREGRNTGELFF

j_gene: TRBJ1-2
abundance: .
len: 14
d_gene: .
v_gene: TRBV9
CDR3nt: TGTGCCAGCAGCGTAGGCCCGAGGGAGTATGGCTACACCTTC
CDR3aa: CASSVGPREYGYTF

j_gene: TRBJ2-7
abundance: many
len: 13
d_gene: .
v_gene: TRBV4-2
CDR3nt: TGTGCCAGCAGCCCGAACAGGGTAGGGGGGCAGTACTTC
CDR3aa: CASSPNRVGGQYF

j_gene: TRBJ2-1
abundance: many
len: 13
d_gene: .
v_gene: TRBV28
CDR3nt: TGTGCCAGCGGGAATGGACGGAACAATGAGCAGTTCTTC
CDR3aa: CASGNGRNNEQFF

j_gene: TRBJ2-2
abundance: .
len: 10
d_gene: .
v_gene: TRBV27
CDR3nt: TGTGCCAGCAGAAGGGAGAAAGTTGTTTTT
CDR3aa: CASRREKVVF

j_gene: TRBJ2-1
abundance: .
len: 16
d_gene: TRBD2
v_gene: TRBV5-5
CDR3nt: TGTGCCAGCAGCATCCGGACTAGCGGGACGGAAAATGAGCAGTTCTTC
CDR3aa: CASSIRTSGTENEQFF

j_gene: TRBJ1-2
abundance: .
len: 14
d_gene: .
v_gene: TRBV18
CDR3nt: TGTGCCAGCTCACCATCAGGGGAGGACTATGGCTACACCTTC
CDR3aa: CASSPSGEDYGYTF

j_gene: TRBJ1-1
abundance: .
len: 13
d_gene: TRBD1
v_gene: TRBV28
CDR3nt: TGTGCCAGCAGGAGGACAGGGGGCGCGTGGGCTTTCTTT
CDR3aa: CASRRTGGAWAFF

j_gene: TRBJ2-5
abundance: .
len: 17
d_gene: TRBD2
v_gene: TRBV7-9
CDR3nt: TGTGCCAGCAGCCGGACTAGCGGGAGACCCCAACCAGAGACCCAGTACTTC
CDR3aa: CASSRTSGRPQPETQYF